The sequence of this TCR beta chain was determined in a study of naive CD8 T cells in extremely preterm neonates (dated by TCRdb to between 2016 and 2019). Turning to the overall study: TCRbeta CDR3 repertoires of sorted naive CD8+ T cells were compared across four age groups: extremely preterm neonates, term neonates, young children and adults.

A two-step, bias-controlled multiplex PCR was used to amplify TCRbeta CDR3 regions from genomic DNA. The multiplex PCR used primers specific for every TRBV and TRBJ gene segment. TCRbeta repertoire data were generated with the immunoSEQ Assay. The study's processing was this. A relative-frequency ratio and a modified nearest-neighbor algorithm were applied to filter and cluster reads so that closely related sequences were merged. IMGT annotation was followed for the assignment of V, D and J genes to CDR3 sequences. Template counts were corrected for PCR amplification bias by normalization and were quantified against synthetic TCR CDR3 analog sequences. Only unique productive sequences, defined as in-frame CDR3 sequences lacking stop codons, were included in the analyses. The immunoSEQ Analyzer software was used to calculate clonality, defined as 1 minus Pielou's evenness, and iChao1 richness. Statistical testing was performed in JMP, using Student's t-test or a non-parametric test depending on Shapiro-Wilk normality results. In its TCRdb copy, this immuneACCESS table keeps in-frame sequences only and misses some clones. Where compared with another copy, unresolved V genes explain less than half of these, and the others have no known cause. The D gene and trimming were derived from the DNA, and the V and J assignments and clone size from that table. The sample has approximately 7,600 clones on record, approximately 90% of them singletons. The top ten clones comprise over 0.4% of the sample.

For this clone: Its specific antigen is unknown. No clone much larger than this one lies a single base away; base qualities are absent.

Relative to germline, V is 3 bases shorter and J is 3 bases shorter, with 14 bases between their ends. The CDR3 numbers 15 residues from cysteine through phenylalanine. The kept DNA is CDR3 alone, 45 bases in frame from the first base. Looking up the germline V gene (reference sequence) yields CDR1 MNHEY and CDR2 SMNVEV. Four or five elective full-term cesarean deliveries at roughly 36-42 weeks of gestation, with no labor and no rupture of membranes, were the source of the term cord blood. Exclusion from the study was applied to pregnancies with fetal demise, active maternal HSV infection or known maternal HIV infection. A FACSAria III cell sorter was used to sort live, Annexin V-negative naive CD8+ T cells (CD3+CD8+CD45RA+CCR7+). Each sample yielded between roughly 17,000 and 100,000 sorted naive CD8+ T cells. Mixed venous-arterial cord blood was collected with preassembled standardized sampling kits. Cord blood was held at room temperature, and processing was completed within 4 hours of collection. Ficoll-Paque density gradient centrifugation of diluted blood was used to isolate mononuclear cells. Before sorting, mononuclear cells were cryopreserved in around 10% DMSO with roughly 90% FBS and kept in long-term storage at -150 degrees C. Thawed cells were stained with Annexin V and antibodies against CD3, CD8, CCR7 and CD45RA. The DNeasy Blood and Tissue Kit was used to extract genomic DNA from sorted cell pellets that had been snap-frozen.

Study-wide findings and limitations: A higher proportion of shared CDR3 nucleotide sequences was found in preterm neonates (2.7%) than in term neonates (0.4%), young children (about 0.03%) and adults (around 0.01%). A small sample size and variable productive template counts among preterm samples were noted by the authors as limitations. Compared with all other age groups, preterm neonates showed significantly lower iChao1 richness (p < 0.05) along with an even clone distribution, indicating a less rich repertoire. Preterm CDR3s were shorter, with fewer N additions and less junctional trimming, and were closer to germline than those of older groups. To track T cell development within individuals, the authors urged prospective longitudinal studies of preterm and term neonates.

The V gene is TRBV27 and the J gene is TRBJ1-1; the best D guess is TRBD1, with 5 bases matching. The source material was naive CD8+ T cells from cord blood. The sequence came from a newborn in good health. The CDR3 loop reads CASSLRGRGDTEAFF. The DNA is TGTGCCAGCAGTTTGCGGGGCCGCGGGGACACTGAAGCTTTCTTT.